This T cell receptor (beta chain) derives from a study of OX40 agonist ivuxolimab in advanced cancers. For this clone: A much larger clone sits a single nucleotide away, making a read error possible.

Clones were sequenced by immunoSEQ multiplex PCR, and TCRdb holds only the in-frame ones, with some missing. Among fewer than 25,000 clones listed, roughly 82% were seen once. The input for sequencing was CD4+ or CD8+ T cells sorted from blood, taken in a trial of the OX40 agonist ivuxolimab. This sequence originates from an adult with an advanced solid tumor such as melanoma, head and neck, liver or kidney cancer.

In nucleotides, the CDR3 is TGTGCCGGCAGCTTCCGGGACAGCATTAACTATGGCTACACCTTC. As protein: CAGSFRDSINYGYTF. The chain carries TRBV9 and TRBJ1-2; 7 nucleotides agree with TRBD1. Germline V gene data show CDR1 as SGDLS and CDR2 as YYNGEE. CDR3 length: 15 residues.